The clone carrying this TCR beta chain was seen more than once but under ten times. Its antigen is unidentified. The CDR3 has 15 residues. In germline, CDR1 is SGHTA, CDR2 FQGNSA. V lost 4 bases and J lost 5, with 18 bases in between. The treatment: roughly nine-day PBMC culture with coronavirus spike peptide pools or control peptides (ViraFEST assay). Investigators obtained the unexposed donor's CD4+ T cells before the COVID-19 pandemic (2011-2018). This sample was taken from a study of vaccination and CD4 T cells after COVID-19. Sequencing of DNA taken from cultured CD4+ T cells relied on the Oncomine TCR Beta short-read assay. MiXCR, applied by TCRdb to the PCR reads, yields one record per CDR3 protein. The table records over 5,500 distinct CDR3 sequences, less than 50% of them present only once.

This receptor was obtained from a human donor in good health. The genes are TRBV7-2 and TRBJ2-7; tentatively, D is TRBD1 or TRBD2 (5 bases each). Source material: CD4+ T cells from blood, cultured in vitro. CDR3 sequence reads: CASSSRRVGDHEQYF. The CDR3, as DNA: TGTGCCAGCAGCTCCCGGCGGGTGGGGGATCACGAGCAGTACTTC.